Below are 13 T cell receptor beta chains sequenced from a single sample in a study of T cell repertoires in cytomegalovirus infection. TCRdb passed the reads through MiXCR, listing each CDR3 protein once. This sample has about 570,000 distinct CDR3 sequences, with under 45% found just once. These receptors have no known antigen. The source was cultured PBMCs, collected from culture after CMV antigen stimulation. The source is a human donor in good health (CMV status not recorded). Some clones in this sample may be carry-over from other donors' samples.

This clonotype came up many times. J is TRBJ2-7 and V is TRBV7-6, with TRBD2 matching 7 bases. V lost 2 bases to trimming and J lost 1 base; unmatched junction nucleotides: 2. CDR3 size: 14 residues. CDR1 SGHVS and CDR2 FNYEAQ come from the germline V gene. CDR3 sequence reads: CASSLLADSYEQYF. CDR3 coding DNA: TGTGCCAGCAGCTTACTAGCGGATTCCTACGAGCAGTACTTC.

This clonotype was observed a few times. The chain combines TRBV7-8 with TRBJ2-3; the D call may be TRBD1 or TRBD2 (6 bases each). CDR1 and CDR2 from the germline V gene are SGHVS and FQNEAQ. This CDR3 has 19 residues. Trimming left V 5 bases short and J 2 bases short, with 26 bases between. The CDR3 sequence: CASSPPLGGTPVNTDTQYF. For the CDR3, the DNA is TGTGCCAGCAGCCCACCCCTAGGGGGGACTCCAGTGAACACAGATACGCAGTATTTT. The full variable domain, its missing parts supplied by reference TRBV7-8 and TRBJ2-3, is GAGVSQSPRYKVAKRGQDVALRCDPISGHVSLFWYQQALGQGPEFLTYFQNEAQLDKSGLPSDRFFAERPEGSVSTLKIQRTQQEDSAVYLCASSPPLGGTPVNTDTQYFGPGTRLTVL.

V gene TRBV7-2 combines with J gene TRBJ2-4; 10 bases agree with TRBD2. Losses at the gene ends were 5 bases for V and 6 bases for J; bases not matched to a gene: 10. CDR1 and CDR2 from the germline V gene are SGHTA and FQGNSA. This CDR3 is built from 16 residues. In nucleotides, the CDR3 is TGTGCCAGCAGCCGTTTTCAGCGGGGGGGCCCAAACATTCAGTACTTC. This gives the protein CASSRFQRGGPNIQYF.

This clonotype has more than one count but fewer than ten. This chain links TRBV12-3 or TRBV12-4 with TRBJ1-3; D is uncertain. V lost 3 bases and J 0 bases, leaving 12 bases between the germline ends. The CDR3 is made up of 16 amino acids. The CDR3 DNA follows: TGTGCCAGCAGTTTCGGCAGCATGGGCTCTGGAAACACCATATATTTT. This encodes CASSFGSMGSGNTIYF.

This clonotype appeared a single time. The chain carries TRBV29-1 and TRBJ2-2, with TRBD2 matching 12 bases. The CDR3 has 17 amino acids. Germline values: CDR1 SQVTM, CDR2 ANQGSEA. V shed 7 bases and J 4 bases; nucleotides not matched to a gene: 13. CDR3 in amino acids: CSARTTTSGGITGELFF. The DNA for the CDR3 is TGCAGCGCCAGAACCACGACTAGCGGGGGTATCACCGGGGAGCTGTTTTTT.

The gene calls are TRBV20-1 and TRBJ1-2, with D perhaps matching TRBD1 (5 bases). This CDR3 is built from 16 residues. V shed 0 bases and J shed 7 bases, with 21 bases lying between them. Germline CDR1 is DFQATT and CDR2 is SNEGSKA (reference sequence). CDR3 amino acids: CSARDGDPGPGAGYTF. In DNA form, the CDR3 reads TGCAGTGCTAGAGATGGTGATCCAGGGCCCGGGGCTGGCTACACCTTC.

There are a few counts of this clonotype. The chain has TRBV4-1 and TRBJ2-5, with TRBD2 identical over 11 bases. V was pared by 1 base and J by 0 bases, with 4 bases of the junction left unmatched. CDR1 is MGHRA and CDR2 is YSYEKL in the germline V gene. This CDR3 is 17 amino acids long. CDR3 loop: CASSQGPSGGNQETQYF. CDR3 coding DNA: TGCGCCAGCAGCCAAGGCCCTAGCGGGGGGAACCAAGAGACCCAGTACTTC.

Many counts were recorded for this clonotype. CDR3 protein: CASSLGPGQGQETQYF. The CDR3 bases are TGTGCCAGCAGCTTAGGCCCGGGACAGGGCCAAGAGACCCAGTACTTC. J is TRBJ2-5 and V is TRBV7-2, with TRBD1 identical over 9 bases. The CDR3 length is 16 residues. The germline gives CDR1 SGHTA, CDR2 FQGNSA. J was trimmed by 1 base and V by 1 base; bases with no gene match: 4.

This clonotype showed up just a few times. This chain joins TRBV7-8 and TRBJ1-2; 9 nucleotides line up with TRBD1. There are 13 residues in the CDR3. CDR1 and CDR2 (germline): SGHVS, FQNEAQ. The junction had 2 bases not matched to a gene; V was cut back by 5 bases and J by 4 bases. The CDR3 here is CASSGDRAYGYTF. CDR3 nucleotide sequence: TGTGCCAGCAGCGGGGACAGGGCCTATGGCTACACCTTC. The whole variable domain, remainder taken from reference TRBV7-8 and TRBJ1-2, is GAGVSQSPRYKVAKRGQDVALRCDPISGHVSLFWYQQALGQGPEFLTYFQNEAQLDKSGLPSDRFFAERPEGSVSTLKIQRTQQEDSAVYLCASSGDRAYGYTFGSGTRLTVV.

This clonotype has a count of ten or more. V gene TRBV11-2 combines with J gene TRBJ2-3; D is unclear. The CDR3 runs 13 residues. The germline V gene has CDR1 SGHAT and CDR2 FQNNGV. The V end was cut by 4 bases, the J end by 0 bases, with 5 bases between. This CDR3 is CASSYLSTDTQYF. In nucleotides, the CDR3 is TGTGCCAGCAGCTACCTTAGCACAGATACGCAGTATTTT.

The rearrangement links TRBV20-1 to TRBJ2-7; the D gene could be TRBD1 or TRBD2 (5 bases each). The ends were cut back, 3 bases at V and 2 bases at J, with 8 bases in the middle. Germline CDR1 DFQATT, CDR2 SNEGSKA (reference sequence). CDR3 length: 12 amino acids. DNA for the CDR3: TGCAGTGCTAGCAGGGACGCCTACGAGCAGTACTTC. Amino acids: CSASRDAYEQYF.

The V gene is TRBV7-9, the J gene TRBJ2-1; a possible D gene is TRBD1 (5 bases). From germline, CDR1 is SEHNR and CDR2 FQNEAQ (reference sequence). Trimming shortened V by 1 base and J by 14 bases, and 21 bases separated the two germline ends. This CDR3 contains 15 residues. The CDR3 loop is CASSLGDFLRGWEFF. CDR3 bases: TGTGCCAGCAGCTTAGGTGATTTCTTAAGGGGCTGGGAGTTCTTC.

In its sample, this clonotype was seen a few times. The gene calls are TRBV29-1 and TRBJ2-5; D possibly uses TRBD1 or TRBD2 (5 bases each). The germline V gene encodes CDR1 SQVTM and CDR2 ANQGSEA. The CDR3 contains 13 residues. Between the trimmed V and J ends, which lost 7 bases and 4 bases, there was a span of 16 bases. CDR3 sequence (DNA): TGCAGCGGGAGGCAGGGAAGGGGAGAGACCCAGTACTTC. Residues: CSGRQGRGETQYF.